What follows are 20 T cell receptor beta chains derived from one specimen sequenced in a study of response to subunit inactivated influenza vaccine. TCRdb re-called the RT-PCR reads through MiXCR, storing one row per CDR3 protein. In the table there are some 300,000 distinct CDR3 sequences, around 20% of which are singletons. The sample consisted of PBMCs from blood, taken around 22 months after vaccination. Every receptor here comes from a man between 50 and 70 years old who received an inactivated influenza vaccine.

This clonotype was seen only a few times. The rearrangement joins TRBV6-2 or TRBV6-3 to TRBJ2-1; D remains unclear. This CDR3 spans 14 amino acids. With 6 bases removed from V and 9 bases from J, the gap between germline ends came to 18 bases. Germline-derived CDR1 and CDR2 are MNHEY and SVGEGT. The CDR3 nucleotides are TGTGCCAGCAGCCCCCAACTCGGAAATACTGAGCAGTTCTTC. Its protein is CASSPQLGNTEQFF.

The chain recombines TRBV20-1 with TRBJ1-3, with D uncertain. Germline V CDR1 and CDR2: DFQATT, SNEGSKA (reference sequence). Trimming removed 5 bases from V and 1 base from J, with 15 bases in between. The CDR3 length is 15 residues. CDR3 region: CSASRERVSGNTIYF. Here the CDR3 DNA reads TGCAGTGCTTCCCGGGAAAGAGTATCTGGAAACACCATATATTTT.

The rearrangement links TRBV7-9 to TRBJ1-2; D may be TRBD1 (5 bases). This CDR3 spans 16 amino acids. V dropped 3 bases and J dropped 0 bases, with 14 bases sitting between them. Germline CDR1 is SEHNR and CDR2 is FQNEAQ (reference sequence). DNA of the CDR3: TGTGCCAGCAGCTTGATGGGACGAATAGCTAACTATGGCTACACCTTC. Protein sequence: CASSLMGRIANYGYTF.

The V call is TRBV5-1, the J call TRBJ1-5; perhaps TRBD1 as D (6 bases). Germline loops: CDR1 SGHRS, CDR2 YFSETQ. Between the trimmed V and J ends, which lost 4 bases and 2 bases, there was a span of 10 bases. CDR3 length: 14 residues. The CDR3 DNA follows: TGCGCCAGCAGCGATTCAGGGGGCAATCAGCCCCAGCATTTT. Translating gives CASSDSGGNQPQHF.

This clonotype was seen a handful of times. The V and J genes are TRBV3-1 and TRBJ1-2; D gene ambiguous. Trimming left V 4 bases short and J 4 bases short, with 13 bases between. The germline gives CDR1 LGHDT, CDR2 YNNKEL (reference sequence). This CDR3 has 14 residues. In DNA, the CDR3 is TGTGCCAGCAGCCCTCGGGGTGGTGGCTATGGCTACACCTTC. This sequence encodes CASSPRGGGYGYTF.

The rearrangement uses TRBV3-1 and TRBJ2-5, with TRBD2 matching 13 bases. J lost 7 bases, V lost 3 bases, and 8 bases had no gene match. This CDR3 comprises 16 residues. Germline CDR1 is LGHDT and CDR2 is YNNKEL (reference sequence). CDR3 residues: CASSHPGLAGDGTQYF. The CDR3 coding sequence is TGTGCCAGCAGCCATCCTGGACTAGCGGGAGACGGGACCCAGTACTTC.

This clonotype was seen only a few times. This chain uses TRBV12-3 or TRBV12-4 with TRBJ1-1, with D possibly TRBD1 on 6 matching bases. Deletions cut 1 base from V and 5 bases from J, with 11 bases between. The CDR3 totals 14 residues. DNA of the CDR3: TGTGCCAGCAGTTTAGTCGCGGGGGCTACTGAAGCTTTCTTT. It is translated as CASSLVAGATEAFF.

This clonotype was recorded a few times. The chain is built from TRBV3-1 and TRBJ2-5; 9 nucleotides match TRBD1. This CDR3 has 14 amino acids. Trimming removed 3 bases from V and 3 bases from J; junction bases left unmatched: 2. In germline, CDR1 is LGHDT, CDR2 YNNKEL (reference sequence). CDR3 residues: CASSQRDREETQYF. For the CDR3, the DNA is TGTGCCAGCAGCCAGCGGGACAGGGAAGAGACCCAGTACTTC.

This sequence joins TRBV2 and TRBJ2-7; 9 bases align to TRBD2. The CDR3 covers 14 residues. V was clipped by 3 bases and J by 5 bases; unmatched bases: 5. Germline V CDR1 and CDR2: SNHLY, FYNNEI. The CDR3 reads CASSDIAGAHEQYF. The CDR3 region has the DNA TGTGCCAGCAGTGATATAGCGGGAGCCCACGAGCAGTACTTC.

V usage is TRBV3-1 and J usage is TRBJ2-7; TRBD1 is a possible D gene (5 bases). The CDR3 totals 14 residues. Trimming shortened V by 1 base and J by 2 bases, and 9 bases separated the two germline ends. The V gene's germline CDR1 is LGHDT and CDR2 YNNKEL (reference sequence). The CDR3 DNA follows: TGTGCCAGCAGCCAAGGGGGCAGCCCCTACGAGCAGTACTTC. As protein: CASSQGGSPYEQYF.

The CDR3 reads CASRAAGTGLTEAFF. The CDR3, as DNA: TGTGCCAGCAGAGCCGCCGGGACAGGGTTAACTGAAGCTTTCTTT. The rearrangement links TRBV6-1 to TRBJ1-1; 9 bases align to TRBD1. The germline CDR1 and CDR2 sequences are MNHNS and SASEGT. The CDR3 loop spans 15 amino acids. Trimming removed 6 bases from V and 5 bases from J; junction bases left unmatched: 10.

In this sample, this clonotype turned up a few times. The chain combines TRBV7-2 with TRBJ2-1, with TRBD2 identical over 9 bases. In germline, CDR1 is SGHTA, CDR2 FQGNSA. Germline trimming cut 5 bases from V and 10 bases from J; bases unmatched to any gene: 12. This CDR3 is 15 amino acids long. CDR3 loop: CASSPRSGRIEEQFF. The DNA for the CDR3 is TGTGCCAGCAGCCCGAGGAGCGGGAGGATAGAGGAGCAGTTCTTC.

The CDR3 DNA reads as TGCGCCAGCAGTCAATCAAAGTCGCGTCAGCCCCAGCATTTT. This sequence encodes CASSQSKSRQPQHF. The V gene is TRBV23-1, the J gene TRBJ1-5; D unclear. TRBV23-1 is treated as an ORF (open reading frame) with a function not yet certain. The V end lost 0 bases, the J end lost 6 bases, and 9 bases lay between the germline ends. The CDR3 is 14 amino acids.

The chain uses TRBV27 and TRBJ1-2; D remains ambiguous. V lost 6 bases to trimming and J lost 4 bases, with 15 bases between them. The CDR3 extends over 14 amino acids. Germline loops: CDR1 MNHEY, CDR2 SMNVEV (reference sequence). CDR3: CASRFRGYGYGYTF. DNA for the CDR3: TGTGCCAGCAGATTTAGAGGGTACGGCTATGGCTACACCTTC.

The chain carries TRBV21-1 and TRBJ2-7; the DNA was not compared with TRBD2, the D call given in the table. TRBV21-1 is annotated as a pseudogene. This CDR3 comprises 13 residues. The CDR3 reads CASSKDGMVEQYF. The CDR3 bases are TGTGCCAGCAGCAAAGACGGGATGGTCGAGCAGTACTTC.

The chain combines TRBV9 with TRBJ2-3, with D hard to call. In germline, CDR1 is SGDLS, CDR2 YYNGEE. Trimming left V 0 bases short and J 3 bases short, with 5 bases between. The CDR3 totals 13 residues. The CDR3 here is CASSVEDTDTQYF. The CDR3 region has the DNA TGTGCCAGCAGCGTAGAAGATACAGATACGCAGTATTTT.

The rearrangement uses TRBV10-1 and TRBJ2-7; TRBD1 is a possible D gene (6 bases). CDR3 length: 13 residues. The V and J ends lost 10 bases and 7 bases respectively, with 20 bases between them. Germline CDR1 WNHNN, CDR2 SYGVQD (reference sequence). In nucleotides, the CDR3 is TGCGCCATGGTGGACAGAGCTCCTAGGGAGCAGTACTTC. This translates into CAMVDRAPREQYF.

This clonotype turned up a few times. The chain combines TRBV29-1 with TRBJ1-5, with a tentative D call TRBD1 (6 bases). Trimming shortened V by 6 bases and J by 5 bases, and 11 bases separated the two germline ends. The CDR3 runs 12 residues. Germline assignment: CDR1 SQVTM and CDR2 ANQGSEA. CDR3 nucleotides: TGCAGCGTCGCACAGGGAGATCAGCCCCAGCATTTT. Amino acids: CSVAQGDQPQHF.

DNA of the CDR3: TGTGCCAGCAGCTTAGTCGCGGGGCGTGAAGCTTTCTTT. Translating it yields CASSLVAGREAFF. The rearrangement joins TRBV3-1 to TRBJ1-1; the D gene is possibly TRBD1 (5 bases). This CDR3 comprises 13 residues. V was clipped by 5 bases and J by 7 bases, with 14 bases between them. The germline CDR1 and CDR2 sequences are LGHDT and YNNKEL (reference sequence).

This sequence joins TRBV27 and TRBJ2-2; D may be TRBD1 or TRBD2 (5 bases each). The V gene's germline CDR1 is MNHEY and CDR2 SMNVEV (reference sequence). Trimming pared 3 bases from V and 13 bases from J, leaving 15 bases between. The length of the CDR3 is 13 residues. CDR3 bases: TGTGCCAGCAGTTTCATCCTCGGGGACGGGCTGTTTTTT. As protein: CASSFILGDGLFF.